One and the same sample provided the 5 T cell receptor beta chains below, sequenced in a study of cytomegalovirus exposure and HLA in healthy donors. The table came from immunoSEQ multiplex PCR; TCRdb's copy has only in-frame clones and leaves some out. In the table there are approximately 160,000 clones, around 81% of which are singletons. The sequencing input was PBMCs. The receptor set was obtained from a man aged 25-45 years in good health and CMV-seropositive.

The chain recombines TRBV25-1 with TRBJ1-6; D not resolved. Trimming cost V 3 bases and J 0 bases, with 15 bases left between them. The V gene's germline CDR1 is MGHDK and CDR2 SYGVNS. The CDR3 extends over 18 amino acids. CDR3 region: CASSDSPPLSSYNSPLHF. The CDR3 bases are TGTGCCAGCAGTGACTCTCCCCCTTTGAGCTCCTATAATTCACCCCTCCACTTT. The full variable domain, rest sourced from reference TRBV25-1 and TRBJ1-6, is EADIYQTPRYLVIGTGKKITLECSQTMGHDKMYWYQQDPGMELHLIHYSYGVNSTEKGDLSSESTVSRIRTEHFPLTLESARPSHTSQYLCASSDSPPLSSYNSPLHFGNGTRLTVT.

This clone was detected a few times. The genes are TRBV19 and TRBJ1-5, with TRBD1 matching 10 bases. This CDR3 contains 21 residues. Unmatched junction bases numbered 20, after V lost 0 bases and J lost 6 bases. CDR1 is LNHDA, CDR2 SQIVND, per germline (reference sequence). CDR3 coding DNA: TGTGCCAGTAGTATAGATCTGAGGGGACACCCGGGACAGGGGTTGAGTCAGCCCCAGCATTTT. This translates into CASSIDLRGHPGQGLSQPQHF.

The J gene is TRBJ2-2, the V gene TRBV27, with D possibly matching TRBD2 (5 bases). The CDR3 loop spans 14 amino acids. V was shortened by 4 bases and J by 5 bases, with 11 bases between the two germline ends. CDR1 MNHEY and CDR2 SMNVEV come from the germline V gene (reference sequence). CDR3 residues: CASSSGMLTGELFF. Written as DNA, the CDR3 is TGTGCCAGCAGTTCCGGGATGTTAACCGGGGAGCTGTTTTTT.

This chain uses TRBV18 with TRBJ1-2, with D possibly TRBD1 on 6 matching bases. Germline values: CDR1 KGHSH, CDR2 LQKENI. Trimming took off 2 bases at V and 3 bases at J, with 10 bases between the two ends. This CDR3 contains 14 residues. CDR3 sequence (DNA): TGTGCCAGCTCACCAGGGGGCGAATACTATGGCTACACCTTC. Amino acids: CASSPGGEYYGYTF.

This chain connects TRBV4-3 to TRBJ1-6; D remains ambiguous. V shed 0 bases and J shed 0 bases, with 9 bases lying between them. The CDR3 length is 17 residues. Germline CDR1 reads LGHNA; CDR2 reads YSLEER. The CDR3 spells CASSQDLQVSYNSPLHF. CDR3 DNA sequence: TGCGCCAGCAGCCAAGACCTGCAGGTCTCCTATAATTCACCCCTCCACTTT.